The 6 T cell receptor beta chains listed next were all sequenced from one sample in a study of identical twins. TCRdb re-called the 5' RACE reads with MiXCR, one entry per CDR3 protein. Of a few hundred thousand distinct CDR3 sequences in the sample, about 8% are singletons; the top ten hold less than 4%. These records were also assigned to another study, of yellow fever vaccine responses in identical twins.

Sample: CD8+ T cells sorted from blood. These receptors came from a woman under 30 in good health.

The sample holds many counts of this clonotype. This chain connects TRBV20-1 to TRBJ2-7; 7 bases map to TRBD2. V trimming: 6 bases; J trimming: 6 bases; junction bases outside the gene matches: 11. In germline, CDR1 is DFQATT, CDR2 SNEGSKA (reference sequence). The length of the CDR3 is 13 residues. CDR3 protein: CSARSGRDGEQYF. The CDR3, as DNA: TGCAGTGCCCGCTCGGGGAGGGATGGCGAGCAGTACTTC.

The V and J genes are TRBV28 and TRBJ2-6; unclear D gene. Looked up from germline, CDR1 is MDHEN and CDR2 is SYDVKM. This CDR3 region has 16 residues. V lost 3 bases to trimming and J lost 1 base, with 10 bases between them. The CDR3 spells CASSFFVKSGANVLTF. The DNA for the CDR3 is TGTGCCAGCAGTTTCTTCGTGAAGTCTGGGGCCAACGTCCTGACTTTC.

At least ten counts were recorded for this clonotype. The chain couples TRBV7-9 to TRBJ2-4; D unclear. Trimming cost V 4 bases and J 3 bases, with 10 bases left between them. The germline CDR1 and CDR2 sequences are SEHNR and FQNEAQ (reference sequence). The CDR3 contains 14 residues. CDR3 in DNA: TGTGCCAGCAGCTCCCCCGAGGACAAAAACATTCAGTACTTC. It translates to CASSSPEDKNIQYF.

The chain has TRBV15 and TRBJ1-4; the D gene is possibly TRBD1 (5 bases). V was pared by 4 bases and J by 5 bases, with 17 bases between. The CDR3 has 16 amino acids. Germline-derived CDR1 and CDR2 are LNHNV and YYDKDF (reference sequence). The CDR3 DNA follows: TGTGCCACCAGCAAAAACCGCTGGGGGAAGAATGAAAAACTGTTTTTT. It encodes CATSKNRWGKNEKLFF. Based on the CDR3 plus reference TRBV15 and TRBJ1-4, the full variable domain is DAMVIQNPRYQVTQFGKPVTLSCSQTLNHNVMYWYQQKSSQAPKLLFHYYDKDFNNEADTPDNFQSRRPNTSFCFLDIRSPGLGDTAMYLCATSKNRWGKNEKLFFGSGTQLSVL.

Note on this clonotype: A much larger clone lies one base from this, so it may be a read error. The chain has TRBV20-1 and TRBJ2-7; 9 bases match TRBD1. The CDR3 spans 13 residues. From germline, CDR1 is DFQATT and CDR2 SNEGSKA (reference sequence). The CDR3 sequence is CSATPGQGYKQYF. DNA of the CDR3: TGCAGTGCTACACCGGGACAGGGCTACAAGCAGTACTTC.

This clonotype has more than one count but fewer than ten. V and J are TRBV27 and TRBJ2-7; D might be TRBD2 (5 bases). The CDR3 totals 16 residues. The germline V gene encodes CDR1 MNHEY and CDR2 SMNVEV (reference sequence). V lost 3 bases, J lost 7 bases, and 22 bases lay in between. CDR3 region: CASSFYAAAARREQYF. For the CDR3, the DNA is TGTGCCAGCAGTTTTTACGCAGCGGCCGCTCGGAGGGAGCAGTACTTC.